This passage covers 16 T cell receptor beta chains from one sample sequenced in a study of T cell responses to AZD1222 COVID-19 vaccine. TCRdb's table, derived via immunoSEQ multiplex PCR, lists solely in-frame clones and lacks some. Of 65,000 to 75,000 clones listed, around nine tenths were seen once; the top ten hold about 5%. The sequencing used peripheral blood, collected 28 days after the second dose of the MenACWY control vaccine. Source of these receptors: an adult who received the MenACWY meningococcal vaccine as a control.

The chain combines TRBV27 with TRBJ1-2; D unclear. The CDR3 totals 11 residues. The ends were cut back, 6 bases at V and 3 bases at J, with 5 bases in the middle. Germline V gene sequence: CDR1 MNHEY, CDR2 SMNVEV (reference sequence). The CDR3 DNA reads as TGTGCCAGCAGAGCGGACTATGGCTACACCTTC. Protein sequence: CASRADYGYTF.

The chain carries TRBV2 and TRBJ2-3; maybe TRBD2 (5 bases). Trimming removed 5 bases at V and 7 bases at J, with 13 bases between. CDR1 and CDR2 from the germline V gene are SNHLY and FYNNEI. The CDR3 totals 13 residues. The CDR3 nucleotides are TGTGCCAGCAGTCTTTCCACGACTAATACGCAGTATTTT. As protein: CASSLSTTNTQYF. Full variable domain (outside the CDR3, taken from reference TRBV2 and TRBJ2-3): EPEVTQTPSHQVTQMGQEVILRCVPISNHLYFYWYRQILGQKVEFLVSFYNNEISEKSEIFDDQFSVERPDGSNFTLKIRSTKLEDSAMYFCASSLSTTNTQYFGPGTRLTVL.

This clone turned up a few times. J is TRBJ2-3 and V is TRBV29-1, with D perhaps TRBD1 (5 bases). Germline CDR1 SQVTM, CDR2 ANQGSEA. V dropped 8 bases and J dropped 6 bases, with 12 bases sitting between them. The CDR3 extends over 11 amino acids. The CDR3 region has the DNA TGCAGCCAACGGTCAGGGGATACGCAGTATTTT. This codes for CSQRSGDTQYF.

The chain joins TRBV15 to TRBJ1-6; a possible D gene is TRBD1 (5 bases). The germline V and J ends were trimmed by 0 bases and 10 bases, with 13 bases remaining between them. CDR3 length: 15 amino acids. CDR1 LNHNV and CDR2 YYDKDF come from the germline V gene (reference sequence). The CDR3 is CATSRDLGARSPLHF. CDR3 DNA: TGTGCCACCAGCAGAGATTTAGGGGCTCGGTCACCCCTCCACTTT.

V is TRBV7-2 and J is TRBJ2-7, with a possible D match to TRBD1 (6 bases). This CDR3 is built from 13 residues. V was shortened by 5 bases and J by 5 bases, with 13 bases between the two germline ends. From germline, CDR1 is SGHTA and CDR2 FQGNSA. The CDR3 loop reads CASSQAWTDEQYF. DNA of the CDR3: TGTGCCAGCAGCCAAGCTTGGACAGACGAGCAGTACTTC.

The chain is built from TRBV11-2 and TRBJ1-2, with D tentatively TRBD1 (6 bases). Per the germline V gene, CDR1 is SGHAT and CDR2 is FQNNGV. V lost 0 bases, J lost 4 bases, and 12 bases lay in between. CDR3 length: 15 amino acids. This chain's CDR3 is CASSLDGGFTYGYTF. CDR3 DNA sequence: TGTGCCAGCAGCTTAGACGGGGGCTTTACCTATGGCTACACCTTC.

The chain has TRBV11-2 and TRBJ2-3; tentatively, D is TRBD1 (5 bases). Trimming left V 5 bases short and J 6 bases short, with 21 bases between. CDR1 and CDR2 (germline): SGHAT, FQNNGV. This CDR3 is built from 16 residues. The CDR3 region has the DNA TGTGCCAGCAGCACCTCTGACCCCACAGGAACTGATACGCAGTATTTT. Translating gives CASSTSDPTGTDTQYF.

The J gene is TRBJ1-4, the V gene TRBV4-3; D not resolved. V was pared by 0 bases and J by 0 bases, with 8 bases between. CDR3 length: 16 amino acids. In germline, CDR1 is LGHNA, CDR2 YSLEER. CDR3 residues: CASSQDRTATNEKLFF. The CDR3 coding sequence is TGCGCCAGCAGCCAAGATAGAACCGCAACTAATGAAAAACTGTTTTTT.

The CDR3: CATSRGGVSYNEQFF. The CDR3 DNA is TGTGCCACCAGCAGAGGGGGCGTCTCCTACAATGAGCAGTTCTTC. The chain combines TRBV15 with TRBJ2-1; D possibly corresponds to TRBD1 (5 bases). Germline-derived CDR1 and CDR2 are LNHNV and YYDKDF (reference sequence). The CDR3 contains 15 residues. The V gene lost 1 base and the J gene lost 0 bases, with 7 bases spanning the gap. The whole variable domain, remainder taken from reference TRBV15 and TRBJ2-1, is DAMVIQNPRYQVTQFGKPVTLSCSQTLNHNVMYWYQQKSSQAPKLLFHYYDKDFNNEADTPDNFQSRRPNTSFCFLDIRSPGLGDTAMYLCATSRGGVSYNEQFFGPGTRLTVL.

V is TRBV12-3 or TRBV12-4 and J is TRBJ2-5; no firm D call. The CDR3 is 12 residues long. Trimming left V 3 bases short and J 3 bases short, with 5 bases between. CDR3 DNA: TGTGCCAGCAGTTTTCTTGAAGAGACCCAGTACTTC. It codes for CASSFLEETQYF.

In its sample, this clone was seen once. Germline is not matched at one junction end, which may reflect a read error. The genes are TRBV10-1 and TRBJ2-7, with TRBD2 matching 7 bases. The CDR3 covers 15 residues. Germline CDR1 is WNHNN and CDR2 is SYGVQD (reference sequence). The DNA of the CDR3 is TGCGCCAGCAGTGACTATGCTAGCGGCTCCTACGCGCAGTACTTC. This gives the protein CASSDYASGSYAQYF.

The V gene is TRBV7-9, the J gene TRBJ2-2; 8 bases align to TRBD1. Germline values: CDR1 SEHNR, CDR2 FQNEAQ (reference sequence). J lost 7 bases, V lost 4 bases, and 8 bases had no gene match. The CDR3 totals 15 residues. CDR3 sequence: CASSSDRGVIGELFF. CDR3 nucleotide sequence: TGTGCCAGCAGCTCTGACAGGGGAGTAATCGGGGAGCTGTTTTTT. Complete variable domain (other parts from reference TRBV7-9 and TRBJ2-2): DTGVSQNPRHKITKRGQNVTFRCDPISEHNRLYWYRQTLGQGPEFLTYFQNEAQLEKSRLLSDRFSAERPKGSFSTLEIQRTEQGDSAMYLCASSSDRGVIGELFFGEGSRLTVL.

This clone was recorded only once. This chain links TRBV19 with TRBJ2-3; 8 nucleotides match TRBD2. Unmatched junction bases numbered 12, after V lost 7 bases and J lost 6 bases. The germline CDR1 and CDR2 sequences are LNHDA and SQIVND (reference sequence). This CDR3 spans 15 amino acids. CDR3 loop: CASTERGGAYDTQYF. The CDR3 DNA reads as TGTGCCAGTACCGAACGGGGGGGTGCATACGATACGCAGTATTTT.

The V gene is TRBV6-2 or TRBV6-3, the J gene TRBJ2-7; TRBD2 is a possible D gene (6 bases). With 2 bases removed from V and 1 base from J, the gap between germline ends came to 15 bases. This CDR3 contains 16 residues. Germline CDR1 is MNHEY and CDR2 is SVGEGT. CDR3 protein: CASSYIAGPLSYEQYF. CDR3 sequence (DNA): TGTGCCAGCAGTTACATCGCGGGACCTCTTTCCTACGAGCAGTACTTC.

This rearrangement joins TRBV5-1 to TRBJ2-7; D perhaps matches TRBD2 (5 bases). From germline, CDR1 is SGHRS and CDR2 YFSETQ. The CDR3 has 13 residues. V was trimmed by 5 bases and J by 5 bases, leaving 14 bases between them. The CDR3 bases are TGCGCCAGCAGGACACAGCAAGCGGACGAGCAGTACTTC. Translation: CASRTQQADEQYF.

This sequence joins TRBV5-1 and TRBJ1-5; TRBD1 aligns across 9 bases. Germline lookup yields CDR1 SGHRS and CDR2 YFSETQ. This CDR3 comprises 14 residues. Trimming at V came to 1 base and at J to 5 bases, leaving 1 base not matched to a gene. Written as DNA, the CDR3 is TGCGCCAGCAGCTTGCGACAGGGGGATCAGCCCCAGCATTTT. It yields the protein CASSLRQGDQPQHF.